The T cell receptor (beta chain) under discussion was sequenced for a study of blood T cell repertoires in COVID-19. About the study: The United States, Italy and Spain supplied acute and convalescent COVID-19 samples. Nucleic acid was either cDNA or gDNA, and it came from T cells, B-cell-depleted T cells, or PBMCs.

This CDR3 comprises 14 residues. The V gene's germline CDR1 is LGHNA and CDR2 YSLEER. The V end lost 5 bases, the J end lost 3 bases, and 11 bases lay between the germline ends. Clones were read by immunoSEQ multiplex PCR, and TCRdb kept only the in-frame ones, dropping some. The sample has more than 110,000 clones; around 80% are singletons. Sequencing was performed on peripheral blood. V and J are TRBV4-3 and TRBJ2-1; D is ambiguous. This receptor was obtained from an elderly man with acute or convalescent COVID-19. The CDR3 DNA follows: TGCGCCAGCAGCGCCGTGGGCAGCTACAATGAGCAGTTCTTC. Translated: CASSAVGSYNEQFF.